Listed below are T cell receptor beta chains from one sample, sequenced in a study of breast tumors, draining lymph nodes, adjacent tissues. TCRdb used MiXCR to reprocess the multiplex PCR reads, holding one entry per CDR3 protein. The sample has around 250,000 distinct CDR3 sequences, about 34% seen once. Sequencing was done on a sample of axillary lymph node tissue. These receptor sequences come from a female donor with breast cancer. Some clones in this sample may be carry-over from other donors' samples. CDR3s include the opening cysteine and the closing phenylalanine or tryptophan. The order of the fields is D gene, V gene, J gene, clone size, CDR3 protein, CDR3 DNA. The D gene is left open where the match is weak. Some rows have no size entry. The others give once, few or many, or a class for an expanded clone.

>-|TRBV28|TRBJ1-3|-
CASSGQSRSGNTIYF
TGTGCCAGCAGTGGACAGTCCCGCTCTGGAAACACCATATATTTT
>TRBD1|TRBV7-9|TRBJ1-5|many
CASSSGQGGESNQPQHF
TGTGCCAGCAGCTCTGGACAGGGCGGTGAAAGCAATCAGCCCCAGCATTTT
>TRBD1|TRBV11-2|TRBJ2-7|many
CASSLGRDRAYEQYF
TGTGCCAGCAGCTTAGGACGGGACAGGGCCTACGAGCAGTACTTC
>-|TRBV2|TRBJ1-2|-
CASSPVARGYTF
TGTGCCAGCAGTCCCGTAGCGAGAGGCTACACCTTC
>-|TRBV6-1|TRBJ1-6|few
CASSEVEGFPYNSPLHF
TGTGCCAGCAGTGAAGTCGAGGGGTTCCCCTATAATTCACCCCTCCACTTT
>-|TRBV20-1|TRBJ2-1|-
CSARDLKVAAHLNEQFF
TGCAGTGCTAGAGATTTAAAAGTAGCGGCGCATTTAAATGAGCAGTTCTTC
>-|TRBV4-1|TRBJ2-7|many
CASSQVQGYEQYF
TGCGCCAGCAGCCAAGTCCAGGGCTACGAGCAGTACTTC
>-|TRBV19|TRBJ2-3|many
CASTFAGTDTQYF
TGTGCCAGTACTTTTGCGGGCACAGATACGCAGTATTTT
>-|TRBV6-2/TRBV6-3|TRBJ2-1|few
CASRTGTFGEQFF
TGTGCCAGCAGAACCGGGACATTCGGTGAGCAGTTCTTC
>-|TRBV6-5|TRBJ1-3|many
CASSYRSGNTIYF
TGTGCCAGCAGTTATCGATCTGGAAACACCATATATTTT
>TRBD2|TRBV7-9|TRBJ2-2|many
CASSRAGGPSTGELFF
TGTGCCAGCAGCAGGGCGGGGGGGCCGAGCACCGGGGAGCTGTTTTTT
>TRBD2|TRBV5-1|TRBJ2-1|-
CASSLVAGDYNEQFF
TGCGCCAGCAGCTTGGTAGCGGGAGATTACAATGAGCAGTTCTTC
>TRBD1|TRBV4-3|TRBJ1-4|-
CASIPGQGEGNEKLFF
TGCGCCAGTATTCCGGGACAGGGTGAAGGTAATGAAAAACTGTTTTTT
>TRBD1|TRBV6-4|TRBJ1-5|many
CASSMEGQLMDSNQPQHF
TGTGCCAGCAGTATGGAGGGACAGCTTATGGATAGCAATCAGCCCCAGCATTTT
>TRBD2|TRBV6-6|TRBJ2-1|many
CASRGPWTSRDNEQFF
TGTGCCAGCAGGGGACCTTGGACTAGTAGGGACAATGAGCAGTTCTTC
>-|TRBV11-3|TRBJ2-3|-
CASSFHTDTQYF
TGTGCCAGCAGTTTCCATACAGATACGCAGTATTTT
>TRBD1|TRBV2|TRBJ1-1|-
CASSLLDRGLSTEAFF
TGTGCCAGCTCCCTCCTGGACAGGGGGCTATCCACTGAAGCTTTCTTT
>-|TRBV6-5|TRBJ1-2|many
CASSIGRGTYGYTF
TGTGCCAGCAGCATAGGACGGGGCACCTATGGCTACACCTTC
>-|TRBV20-1|TRBJ2-7|many
CSAPVGGLSEQYF
TGCAGTGCTCCAGTGGGTGGGTTATCCGAGCAGTACTTC
>-|TRBV2|TRBJ2-2|many
CATRPVTGELFF
TGTGCCACCCGACCAGTCACCGGGGAGCTGTTTTTT
>-|TRBV9|TRBJ2-7|many
CASNSGDPSYEQYF
TGTGCCAGCAACTCTGGGGATCCCTCCTACGAGCAGTACTTC
>-|TRBV7-3|TRBJ2-5|many
CASSVSGNSQETQYF
TGTGCCAGCAGCGTAAGTGGAAACAGTCAAGAGACCCAGTACTTC
>-|TRBV14|TRBJ2-2|few
CASSREDGELFF
TGTGCCAGCAGCCGGGAGGACGGGGAGCTGTTTTTT
>-|TRBV7-2|TRBJ2-5|-
CASTKGGGETQYF
TGTGCCAGCACTAAAGGGGGGGGAGAGACCCAGTACTTC
>-|TRBV2|TRBJ2-2|few
CAPGNTGELFF
TGTGCCCCTGGGAACACCGGGGAGCTGTTTTTT
>TRBD2|TRBV7-2|TRBJ2-1|-
CASSLDRLAGRDEQFF
TGTGCCAGCAGCTTAGATAGACTAGCGGGTCGTGATGAGCAGTTCTTC
>TRBD1|TRBV14|TRBJ2-3|once
CASSQGTGSWTDTQYF
TGTGCCAGCAGCCAAGGGACAGGGTCTTGGACAGATACGCAGTATTTT
>-|TRBV12-3/TRBV12-4|TRBJ1-4|-
CASSPLTGEGNEKLFF
TGTGCCAGCAGTCCCCTGACAGGTGAGGGAAATGAAAAACTGTTTTTT
>TRBD1|TRBV19|TRBJ1-4|-
CASSLRTGGNEKLFF
TGTGCCAGTAGTCTACGGACAGGGGGTAATGAAAAACTGTTTTTT
>TRBD2|TRBV13|TRBJ2-1|-
CASSLHGGGEPEQFF
TGTGCCAGCAGCTTACATGGGGGGGGGGAACCAGAGCAGTTCTTC
>-|TRBV6-6|TRBJ2-7|many
CASSYDTVYEQYF
TGTGCCAGCAGTTACGACACTGTCTACGAGCAGTACTTC
>-|TRBV19|TRBJ1-6|many
CASSMGQLYSPLHF
TGTGCCAGTAGTATGGGTCAGTTATACTCACCCCTCCACTTT
>TRBD2|TRBV20-1|TRBJ2-3|many
CSARQLAGGGLGDTQYF
TGCAGTGCTAGGCAATTAGCGGGAGGGGGCTTGGGAGATACGCAGTATTTT
>-|TRBV7-8|TRBJ1-5|-
CASSSVSNQPQHF
TGTGCCAGCAGCTCCGTTAGCAATCAGCCCCAGCATTTT
>-|TRBV20-1|TRBJ1-5|many
CSAPGEGNQPQHF
TGCAGTGCTCCAGGGGAAGGGAATCAGCCCCAGCATTTT
>TRBD2|TRBV2|TRBJ2-3|-
CASRARTSRLGDTQYF
TGTGCCAGCAGGGCTCGGACTAGTCGCCTCGGAGATACGCAGTATTTT
>-|TRBV10-3|TRBJ1-4|many
CASAPGDNEKLFF
TGTGCCTCGGCTCCGGGGGATAATGAAAAACTGTTTTTT
>-|TRBV30|TRBJ2-7|many
CAWSREYEQYF
TGTGCCTGGAGCCGGGAATACGAGCAGTACTTC
>TRBD1|TRBV7-3|TRBJ2-1|many
CASNRGAWDNEQFF
TGTGCCAGCAACAGGGGGGCTTGGGACAATGAGCAGTTCTTC
>-|TRBV3-1|TRBJ2-3|few
CASRRASSTDTQYF
TGTGCCAGCCGGCGGGCGTCTAGCACAGATACGCAGTATTTT
>-|TRBV29-1|TRBJ2-1|-
CSASYGASYNEQFF
TGCAGCGCCTCTTATGGGGCCTCCTACAATGAGCAGTTCTTC